This T cell receptor beta chain was sequenced for a study of blood T cells in healthy people across ages. V shed 7 bases, J shed 6 bases, and the junction held 6 bases outside the gene matches. Germline CDR1 is MNHEY and CDR2 is SVGEGT. The CDR3 is made up of 14 amino acids. PCR was performed a second time for roughly 7 to 11 cycles using a sample-barcoded 5' primer and a J-beta primer mix. TCRdb re-analysed the 5' RACE reads in MiXCR, keeping a single row per CDR3 protein. The table shows roughly 730,000 distinct CDR3 sequences, with around 50% occurring only once. The sequence was collected from a man aged 35-49 years in good health. The rearrangement links TRBV6-2 or TRBV6-3 to TRBJ2-7; TRBD2 matches at 13 bases. Sequencing was performed on blood. DNA for the CDR3: TGTGCCAGCACCGTCGGACTAGCGGGAGCCGAGCAGTACTTC. It specifies CASTVGLAGAEQYF.